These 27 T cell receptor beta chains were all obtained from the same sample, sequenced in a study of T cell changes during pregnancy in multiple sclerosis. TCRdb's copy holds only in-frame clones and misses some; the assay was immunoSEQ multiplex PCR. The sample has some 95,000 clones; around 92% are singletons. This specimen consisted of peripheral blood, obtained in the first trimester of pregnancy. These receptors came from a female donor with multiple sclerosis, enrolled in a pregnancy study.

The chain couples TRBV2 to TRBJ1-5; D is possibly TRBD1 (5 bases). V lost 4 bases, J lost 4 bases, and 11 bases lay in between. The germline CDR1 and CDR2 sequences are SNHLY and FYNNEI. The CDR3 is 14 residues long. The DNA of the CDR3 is TGTGCCAGCAGTGGAATCAGGGTAAATCAGCCCCAGCATTTT. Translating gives CASSGIRVNQPQHF.

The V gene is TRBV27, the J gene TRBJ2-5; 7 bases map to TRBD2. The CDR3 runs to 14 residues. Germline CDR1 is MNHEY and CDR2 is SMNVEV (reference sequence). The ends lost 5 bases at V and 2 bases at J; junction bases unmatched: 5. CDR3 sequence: CASSRDYAQETQYF. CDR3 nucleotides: TGTGCCAGCAGTCGGGACTATGCTCAAGAGACCCAGTACTTC.

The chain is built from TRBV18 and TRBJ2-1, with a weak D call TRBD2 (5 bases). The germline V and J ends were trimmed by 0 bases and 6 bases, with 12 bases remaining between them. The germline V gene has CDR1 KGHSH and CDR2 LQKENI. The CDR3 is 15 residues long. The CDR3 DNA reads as TGTGCCAGCTCACCACCTTTGTCCGCGGGCAATGAGCAGTTCTTC. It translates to CASSPPLSAGNEQFF.

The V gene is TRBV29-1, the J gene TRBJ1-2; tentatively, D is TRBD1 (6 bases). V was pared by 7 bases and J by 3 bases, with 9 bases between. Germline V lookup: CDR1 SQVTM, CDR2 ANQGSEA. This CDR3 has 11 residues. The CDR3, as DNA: TGCAGCGGGGGGGGCGACTATGGCTACACCTTC. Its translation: CSGGGDYGYTF. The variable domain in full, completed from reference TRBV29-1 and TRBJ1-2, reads SAVISQKPSRDICQRGTSLTIQCQVDSQVTMMFWYRQQPGQSLTLIATANQGSEATYESGFVIDKFPISRPNLTFSTLTVSNMSPEDSSIYLCSGGGDYGYTFGSGTRLTVV.

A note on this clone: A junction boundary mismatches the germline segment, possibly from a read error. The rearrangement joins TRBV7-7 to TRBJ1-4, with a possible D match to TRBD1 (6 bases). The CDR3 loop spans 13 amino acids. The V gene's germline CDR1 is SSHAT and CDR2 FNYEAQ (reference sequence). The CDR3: CASSAQGNEKLFF. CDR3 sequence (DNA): TGTGCTAGCAGCGCGCAGGGGAATGAAAAACTGTTTTTT. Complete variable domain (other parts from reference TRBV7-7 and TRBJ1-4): GAGVSQSPRYKVTKRGQDVTLRCDPISSHATLYWYQQALGQGPEFLTYFNYEAQPDKSGLPSDRFSAERPEGSISTLTIQRTEQRDSAMYRCASSAQGNEKLFFGSGTQLSVL.

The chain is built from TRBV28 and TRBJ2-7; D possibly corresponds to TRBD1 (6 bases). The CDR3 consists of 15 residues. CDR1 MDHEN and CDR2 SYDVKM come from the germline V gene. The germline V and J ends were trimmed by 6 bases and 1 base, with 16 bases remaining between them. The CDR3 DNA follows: TGTGCCAGCAGCCTATTTTTCAGGGGTTCCTACGAGCAGTACTTC. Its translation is CASSLFFRGSYEQYF.

In DNA, the CDR3 is TGTGCCGCGCGGGACTGGGGAGGGTCATACGAGCAGTACTTC. Translating it yields CAARDWGGSYEQYF. The gene calls are TRBV30 and TRBJ2-7, with 7 nucleotides matching TRBD2. The germline CDR1 and CDR2 sequences are GTSNPN and SVGIG (reference sequence). This CDR3 region has 14 residues. Losses at the gene ends were 8 bases for V and 4 bases for J; bases not matched to a gene: 14.

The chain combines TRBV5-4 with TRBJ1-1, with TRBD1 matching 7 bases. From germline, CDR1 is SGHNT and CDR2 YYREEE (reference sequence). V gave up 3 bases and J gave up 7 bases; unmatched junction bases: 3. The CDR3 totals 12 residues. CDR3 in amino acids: CASSWGQYEAFF. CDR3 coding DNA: TGTGCCAGCAGCTGGGGACAGTATGAAGCTTTCTTT.

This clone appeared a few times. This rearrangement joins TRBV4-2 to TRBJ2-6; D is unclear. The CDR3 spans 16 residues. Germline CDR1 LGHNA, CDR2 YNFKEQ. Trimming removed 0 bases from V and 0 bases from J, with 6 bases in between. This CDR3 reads CASSQDSNSGANVLTF. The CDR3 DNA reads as TGTGCCAGCAGCCAAGATAGCAACTCTGGGGCCAACGTCCTGACTTTC.

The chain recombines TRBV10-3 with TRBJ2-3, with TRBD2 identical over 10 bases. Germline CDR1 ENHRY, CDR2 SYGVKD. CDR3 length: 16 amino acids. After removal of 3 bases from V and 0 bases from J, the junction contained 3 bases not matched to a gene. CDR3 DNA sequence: TGTGCCATCAGTGATCGGACTAGCGGTAGCACAGATACGCAGTATTTT. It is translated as CAISDRTSGSTDTQYF.

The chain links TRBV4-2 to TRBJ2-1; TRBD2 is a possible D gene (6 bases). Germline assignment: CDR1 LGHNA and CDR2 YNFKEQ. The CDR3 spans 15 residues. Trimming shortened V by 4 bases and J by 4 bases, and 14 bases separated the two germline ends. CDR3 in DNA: TGTGCCAGCAGCCCCGGATTCAGCGGGTACAATGAGCAGTTCTTC. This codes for CASSPGFSGYNEQFF.

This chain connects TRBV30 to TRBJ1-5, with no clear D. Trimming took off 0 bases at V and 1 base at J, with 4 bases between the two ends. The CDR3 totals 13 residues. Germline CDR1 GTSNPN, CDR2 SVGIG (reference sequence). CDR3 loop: CAWSVQSNQPQHF. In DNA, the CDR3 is TGTGCCTGGAGTGTGCAGAGCAATCAGCCCCAGCATTTT.

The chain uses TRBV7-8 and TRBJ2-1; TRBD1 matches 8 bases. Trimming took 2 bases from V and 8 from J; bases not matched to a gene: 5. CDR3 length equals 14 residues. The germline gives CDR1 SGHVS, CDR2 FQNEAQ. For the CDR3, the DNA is TGTGCCAGCAGCTTAAGGACAGGGCGGGATGAGCAGTTCTTC. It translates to CASSLRTGRDEQFF.

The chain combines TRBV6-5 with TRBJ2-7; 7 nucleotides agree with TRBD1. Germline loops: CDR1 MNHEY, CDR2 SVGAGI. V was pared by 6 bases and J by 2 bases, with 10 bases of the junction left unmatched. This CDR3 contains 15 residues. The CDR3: CASRQGQTITYEQYF. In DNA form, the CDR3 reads TGTGCCAGCAGACAGGGACAGACGATCACCTACGAGCAGTACTTC.

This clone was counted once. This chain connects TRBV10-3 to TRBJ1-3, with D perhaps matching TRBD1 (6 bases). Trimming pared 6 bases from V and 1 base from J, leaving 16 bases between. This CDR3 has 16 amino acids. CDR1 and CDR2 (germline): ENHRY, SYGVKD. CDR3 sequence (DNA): TGTGCCATCAGACCCACAGGGCTCATATCTGGAAACACCATATATTTT. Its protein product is CAIRPTGLISGNTIYF.

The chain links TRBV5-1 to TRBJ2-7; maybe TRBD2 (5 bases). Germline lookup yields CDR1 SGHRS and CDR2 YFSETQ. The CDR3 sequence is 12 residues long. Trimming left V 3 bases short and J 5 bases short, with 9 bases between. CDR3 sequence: CASSSGWDEQYF. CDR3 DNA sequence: TGCGCCAGCAGCTCGGGGTGGGACGAGCAGTACTTC.

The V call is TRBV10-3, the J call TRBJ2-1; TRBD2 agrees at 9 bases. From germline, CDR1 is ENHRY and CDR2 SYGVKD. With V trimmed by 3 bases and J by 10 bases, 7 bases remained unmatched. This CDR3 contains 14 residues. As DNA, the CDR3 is TGTGCCATCAGTGATCTTGGACTAGCGAGGGAGCAGTTCTTC. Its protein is CAISDLGLAREQFF.

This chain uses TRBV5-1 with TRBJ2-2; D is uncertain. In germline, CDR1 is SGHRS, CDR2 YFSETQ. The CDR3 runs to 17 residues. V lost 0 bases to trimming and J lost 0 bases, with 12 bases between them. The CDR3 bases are TGCGCCAGCAGCTTGGCCCCACAGAAAGCGAACACCGGGGAGCTGTTTTTT. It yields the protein CASSLAPQKANTGELFF.

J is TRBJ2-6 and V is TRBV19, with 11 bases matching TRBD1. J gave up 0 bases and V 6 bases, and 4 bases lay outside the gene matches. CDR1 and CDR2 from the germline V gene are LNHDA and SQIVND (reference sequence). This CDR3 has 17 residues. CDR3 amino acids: CASRWDRGYSGANVLTF. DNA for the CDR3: TGTGCCAGTAGGTGGGACAGGGGGTACTCTGGGGCCAACGTCCTGACTTTC. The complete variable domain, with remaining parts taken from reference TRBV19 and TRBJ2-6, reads DGGITQSPKYLFRKEGQNVTLSCEQNLNHDAMYWYRQDPGQGLRLIYYSQIVNDFQKGDIAEGYSVSREKKESFPLTVTSAQKNPTAFYLCASRWDRGYSGANVLTFGAGSRLTVL.

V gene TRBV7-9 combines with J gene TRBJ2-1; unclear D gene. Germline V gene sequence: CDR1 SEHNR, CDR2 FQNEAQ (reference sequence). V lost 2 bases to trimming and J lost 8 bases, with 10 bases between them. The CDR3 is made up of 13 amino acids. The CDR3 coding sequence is TGTGCCAGCAGCTTATCTAGTATCGATGAGCAGTTCTTC. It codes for CASSLSSIDEQFF.

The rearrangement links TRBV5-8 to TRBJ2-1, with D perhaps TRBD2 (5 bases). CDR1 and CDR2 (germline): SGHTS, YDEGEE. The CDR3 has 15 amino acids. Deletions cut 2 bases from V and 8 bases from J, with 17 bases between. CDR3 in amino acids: CASSFGSTSRDEQFF. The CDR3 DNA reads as TGTGCCAGCAGCTTTGGATCCACTAGTCGGGATGAGCAGTTCTTC.

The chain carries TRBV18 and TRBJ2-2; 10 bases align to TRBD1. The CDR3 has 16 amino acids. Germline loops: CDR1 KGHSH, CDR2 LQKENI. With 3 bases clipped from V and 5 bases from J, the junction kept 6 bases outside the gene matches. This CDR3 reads CASSPRQGASTGELFF. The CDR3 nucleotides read TGTGCCAGCTCACCGAGACAGGGGGCTTCTACCGGGGAGCTGTTTTTT.

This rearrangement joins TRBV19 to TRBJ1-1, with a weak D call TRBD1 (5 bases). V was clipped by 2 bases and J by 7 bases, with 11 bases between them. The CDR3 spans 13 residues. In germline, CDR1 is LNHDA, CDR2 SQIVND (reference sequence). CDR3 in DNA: TGTGCCAGTAGTATAATACTCGGGGGTGAAGCTTTCTTT. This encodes CASSIILGGEAFF.

The CDR3 protein is CASSIVAGIILNEQFF. The CDR3 DNA is TGTGCCAGTAGTATAGTAGCAGGGATTATCTTAAATGAGCAGTTCTTC. The V and J genes are TRBV19 and TRBJ2-1; perhaps TRBD1 as D (5 bases). CDR1 is LNHDA, CDR2 SQIVND, per germline (reference sequence). The CDR3 extends over 16 amino acids. The germline V and J ends were trimmed by 1 base and 7 bases, with 17 bases remaining between them. Full variable domain (rest looked up from reference TRBV19 and TRBJ2-1): DGGITQSPKYLFRKEGQNVTLSCEQNLNHDAMYWYRQDPGQGLRLIYYSQIVNDFQKGDIAEGYSVSREKKESFPLTVTSAQKNPTAFYLCASSIVAGIILNEQFFGPGTRLTVL.

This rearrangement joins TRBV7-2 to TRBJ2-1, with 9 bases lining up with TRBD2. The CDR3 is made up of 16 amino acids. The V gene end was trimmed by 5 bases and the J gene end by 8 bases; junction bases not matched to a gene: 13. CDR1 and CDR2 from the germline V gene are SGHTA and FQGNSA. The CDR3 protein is CASSTGASGRRDEQFF. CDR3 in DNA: TGTGCCAGCAGCACAGGAGCCAGCGGGAGGAGGGATGAGCAGTTCTTC. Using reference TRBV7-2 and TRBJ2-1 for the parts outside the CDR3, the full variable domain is GAGVSQSPSNKVTEKGKDVELRCDPISGHTALYWYRQSLGQGLEFLIYFQGNSAPDKSGLPSDRFSAERTGGSVSTLTIQRTQQEDSAVYLCASSTGASGRRDEQFFGPGTRLTVL.

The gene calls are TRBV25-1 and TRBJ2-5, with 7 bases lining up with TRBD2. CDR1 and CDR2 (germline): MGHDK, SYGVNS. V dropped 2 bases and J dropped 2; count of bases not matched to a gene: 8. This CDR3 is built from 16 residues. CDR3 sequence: CASSEGVGGVQETQYF. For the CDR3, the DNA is TGTGCCAGCAGTGAAGGGGTGGGGGGGGTACAAGAGACCCAGTACTTC. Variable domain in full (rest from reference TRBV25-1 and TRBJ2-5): EADIYQTPRYLVIGTGKKITLECSQTMGHDKMYWYQQDPGMELHLIHYSYGVNSTEKGDLSSESTVSRIRTEHFPLTLESARPSHTSQYLCASSEGVGGVQETQYFGPGTRLLVL.

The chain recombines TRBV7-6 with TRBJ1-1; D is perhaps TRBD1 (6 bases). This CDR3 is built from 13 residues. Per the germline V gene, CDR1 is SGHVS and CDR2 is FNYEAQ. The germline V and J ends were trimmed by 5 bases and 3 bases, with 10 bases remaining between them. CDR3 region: CASSEYRDTEAFF. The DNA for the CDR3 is TGTGCCAGCAGCGAATACAGGGACACTGAAGCTTTCTTT.